The clone carrying this T cell receptor (beta chain) has ten or more counts. Its matching antigen is unknown. For TCR beta, libraries came from iRepertoire HTBI primers and Arm-PCR of CDR3 regions. TCRdb passed the multiplex PCR reads through MiXCR, listing each CDR3 protein once. The sample carries a few hundred thousand distinct CDR3 sequences, approximately 12% recorded once. The sample belongs to a study of regulatory T cells in long-lasting Graves disease. Regarding the study as a whole: Repertoires from persistent disease leaned toward TRBV28, TRBJ1-2 and TRBJ2-5.

Regarding time point: newly diagnosed GD, antithyroid drugs for less than 3 months. Following extraction of RNA from PBMCs, that RNA was used to make the TCR library. An endocrinology department in Xi'an, China, supplied the patients. Germline assignment: CDR1 MNHEY and CDR2 SMNVEV (reference sequence). Losses at the gene ends were 6 bases for V and 1 base for J; bases not matched to a gene: 6. This CDR3 contains 14 residues. The sample was also linked to a second study, of T cells in Graves' hyperthyroidism and ophthalmopathy. This second study notes: HTBI primers were used for first-round RT-PCR of the TCR CDR3.

The receptor comes from a young woman with Graves disease. Sample: peripheral blood mononuclear cells (PBMCs), taken at new diagnosis, from a patient treated with antithyroid drugs. The chain is built from TRBV27 and TRBJ2-7; 7 bases align to TRBD1. CDR3 sequence reads: CASRDRVESYEQYF. CDR3 DNA: TGTGCCAGCAGAGACAGGGTAGAATCCTACGAGCAGTACTTC.